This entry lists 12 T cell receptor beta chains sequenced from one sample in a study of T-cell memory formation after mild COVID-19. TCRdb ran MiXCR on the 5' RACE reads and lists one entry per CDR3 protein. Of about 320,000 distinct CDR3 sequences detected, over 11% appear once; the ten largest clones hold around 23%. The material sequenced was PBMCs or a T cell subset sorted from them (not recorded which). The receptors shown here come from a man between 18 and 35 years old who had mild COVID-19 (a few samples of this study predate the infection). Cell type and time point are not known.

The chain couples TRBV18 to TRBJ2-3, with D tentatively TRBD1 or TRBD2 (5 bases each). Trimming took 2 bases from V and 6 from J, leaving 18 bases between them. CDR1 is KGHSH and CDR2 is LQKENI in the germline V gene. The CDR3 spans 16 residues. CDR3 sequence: CASSPGSGAPMDTQYF. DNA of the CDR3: TGTGCCAGCTCACCAGGGTCCGGGGCCCCTATGGATACGCAGTATTTT.

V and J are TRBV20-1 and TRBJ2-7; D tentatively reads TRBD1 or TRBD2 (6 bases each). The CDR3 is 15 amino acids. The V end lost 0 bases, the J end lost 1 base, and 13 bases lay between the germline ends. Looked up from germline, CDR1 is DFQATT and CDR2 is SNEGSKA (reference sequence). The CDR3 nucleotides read TGCAGTGCTAGAGATCCCCAGGGGAGGTCCTACGAGCAGTACTTC. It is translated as CSARDPQGRSYEQYF.

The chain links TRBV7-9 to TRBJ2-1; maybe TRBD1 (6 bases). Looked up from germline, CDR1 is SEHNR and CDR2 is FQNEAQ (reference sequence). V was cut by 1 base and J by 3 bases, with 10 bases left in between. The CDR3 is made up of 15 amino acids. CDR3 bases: TGTGCCAGCAGCTTAGTACAGGGATTCTACAATGAGCAGTTCTTC. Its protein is CASSLVQGFYNEQFF.

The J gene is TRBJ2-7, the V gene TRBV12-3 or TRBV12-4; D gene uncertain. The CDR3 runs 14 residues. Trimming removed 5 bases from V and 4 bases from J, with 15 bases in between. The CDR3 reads CASSPQSGWYEQYF. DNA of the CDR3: TGTGCCAGCAGTCCGCAGTCGGGTTGGTACGAGCAGTACTTC.

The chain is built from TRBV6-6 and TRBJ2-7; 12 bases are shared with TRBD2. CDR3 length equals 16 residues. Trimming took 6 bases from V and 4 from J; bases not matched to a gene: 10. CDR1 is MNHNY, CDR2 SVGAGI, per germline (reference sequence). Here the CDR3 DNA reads TGTGCCAGCAGCGCGACGAGGACTAGCGGGGCTTACGAGCAGTACGTC. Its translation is CASSATRTSGAYEQYV.

The chain's CDR3 is CASSLALNPEAQFF. CDR3 DNA sequence: TGTGCCAGCAGTTTAGCGCTAAACCCCGAGGCGCAGTTCTTC. The chain has TRBV12-3 or TRBV12-4 and TRBJ2-1; D remains unclear. The length of the CDR3 is 14 residues. V lost 0 bases, J lost 12 bases, and 15 bases lay in between.

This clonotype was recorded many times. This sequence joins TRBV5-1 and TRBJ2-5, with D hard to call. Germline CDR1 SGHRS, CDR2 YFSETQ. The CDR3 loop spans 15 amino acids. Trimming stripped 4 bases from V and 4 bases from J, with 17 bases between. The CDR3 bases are TGCGCCAGCAGCCTATCCCTCTCGAACGGAGAGACCCAGTACTTC. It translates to CASSLSLSNGETQYF.

CDR3 nucleotides: TGTGCCTTCTCCTCTGGGGCCAACGTCCTGACTTTC. Protein product: CAFSSGANVLTF. This chain uses TRBV30 with TRBJ2-6; D gene unclear. This CDR3 spans 12 amino acids. Trimming took 7 bases from V and 0 from J, leaving 4 bases between them. The germline gives CDR1 GTSNPN, CDR2 SVGIG (reference sequence).

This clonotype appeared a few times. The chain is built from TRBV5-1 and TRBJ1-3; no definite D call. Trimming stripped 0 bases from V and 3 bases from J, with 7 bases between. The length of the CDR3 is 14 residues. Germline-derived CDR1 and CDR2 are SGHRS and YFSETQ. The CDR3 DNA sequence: TGCGCCAGCAGCTTGGCCGGGAGTGGAAACACCATATATTTT. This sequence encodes CASSLAGSGNTIYF.

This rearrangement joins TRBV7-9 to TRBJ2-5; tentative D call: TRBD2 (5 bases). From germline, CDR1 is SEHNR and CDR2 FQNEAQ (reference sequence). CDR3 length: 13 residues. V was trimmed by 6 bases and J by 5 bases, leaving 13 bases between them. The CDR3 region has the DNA TGTGCCAGCAGTCCCGAGGGTTCGGAGACCCAGTACTTC. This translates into CASSPEGSETQYF.

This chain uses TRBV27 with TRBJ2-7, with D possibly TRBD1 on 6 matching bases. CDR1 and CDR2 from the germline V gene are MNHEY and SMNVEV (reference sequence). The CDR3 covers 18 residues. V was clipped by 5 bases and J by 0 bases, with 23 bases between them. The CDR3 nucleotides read TGTGCCAGCAGTCCCCTCGACAAGACAGGCCCGCTCTCCTACGAGCAGTACGTC. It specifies CASSPLDKTGPLSYEQYV.

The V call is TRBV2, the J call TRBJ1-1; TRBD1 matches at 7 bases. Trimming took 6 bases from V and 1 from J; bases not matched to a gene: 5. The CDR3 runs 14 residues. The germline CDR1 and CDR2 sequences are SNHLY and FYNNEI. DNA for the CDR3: TGTGCCAGCAGGGGAGACAGGGAGAACACTGAAGCTTTCTTT. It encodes CASRGDRENTEAFF.